This T cell receptor (beta chain) was identified during a study of Ad26.COV2.S vaccination and SARS-CoV-2 variants. The table lists this clone with a count of one. No antigen is known for it. Study-wide findings and caveats: Post-vaccination breadth of spike-specific CD8+ and CD4+ T cell responses was reportedly substantial. Possible underestimation of total T cell responses by the TCR breadth and depth analyses was noted.

The data were produced by immunoSEQ multiplex PCR, yet TCRdb's version contains in-frame clones alone and is incomplete. The table lists about 350,000 clones, about 91% of them singletons. The CDR3 has 12 residues. The germline gives CDR1 MNHEY, CDR2 SMNVEV (reference sequence). The V gene end was trimmed by 6 bases and the J gene end by 8 bases; junction bases not matched to a gene: 3. The TCR comes from a human donor who had recovered from COVID-19. The chain couples TRBV27 to TRBJ1-2, with 10 bases identical to TRBD1. The specimen comprised peripheral blood, sampled after recovery from COVID-19. CDR3 loop: CASRTTGGGYTF. DNA of the CDR3: TGTGCCAGCAGAACGACAGGGGGCGGCTACACCTTC.